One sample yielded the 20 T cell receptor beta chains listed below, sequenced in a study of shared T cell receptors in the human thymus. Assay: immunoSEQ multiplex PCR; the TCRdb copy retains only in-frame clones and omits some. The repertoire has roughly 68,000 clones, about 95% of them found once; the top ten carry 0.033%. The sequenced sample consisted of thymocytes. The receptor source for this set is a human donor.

CDR3 sequence reads: CASSTRDRADNEKLFF. Written as DNA, the CDR3 is TGTGCCAGCAGCACCCGGGACAGGGCGGACAATGAAAAACTGTTTTTT. V usage is TRBV9 and J usage is TRBJ1-4; 9 bases align to TRBD1. The CDR3 has 16 residues. V lost 4 bases to trimming and J lost 5 bases; unmatched junction nucleotides: 9. Germline CDR1 SGDLS, CDR2 YYNGEE.

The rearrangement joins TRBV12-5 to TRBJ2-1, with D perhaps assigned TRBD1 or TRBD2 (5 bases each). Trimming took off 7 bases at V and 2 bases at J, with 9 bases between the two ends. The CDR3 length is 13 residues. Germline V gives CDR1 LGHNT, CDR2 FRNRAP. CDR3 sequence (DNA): TGTGCTAGTGCCCAGGGAGCCTACAATGAGCAGTTCTTC. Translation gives CASAQGAYNEQFF.

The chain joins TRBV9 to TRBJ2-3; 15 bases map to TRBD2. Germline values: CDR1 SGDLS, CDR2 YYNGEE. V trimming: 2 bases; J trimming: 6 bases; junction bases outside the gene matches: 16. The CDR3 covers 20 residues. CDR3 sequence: CASSVARGYRTSGGADTQYF. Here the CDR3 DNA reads TGTGCCAGCAGCGTCGCCAGGGGATATAGGACTAGCGGGGGGGCCGATACGCAGTATTTT.

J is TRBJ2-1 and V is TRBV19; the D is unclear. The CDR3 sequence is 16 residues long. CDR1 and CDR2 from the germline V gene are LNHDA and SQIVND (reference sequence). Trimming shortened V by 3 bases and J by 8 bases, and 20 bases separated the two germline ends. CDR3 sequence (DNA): TGTGCCAGTAGTATGGGTGGAGAGAACTATTGGCATGAGCAGTTCTTC. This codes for CASSMGGENYWHEQFF. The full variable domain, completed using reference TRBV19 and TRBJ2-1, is DGGITQSPKYLFRKEGQNVTLSCEQNLNHDAMYWYRQDPGQGLRLIYYSQIVNDFQKGDIAEGYSVSREKKESFPLTVTSAQKNPTAFYLCASSMGGENYWHEQFFGPGTRLTVL.

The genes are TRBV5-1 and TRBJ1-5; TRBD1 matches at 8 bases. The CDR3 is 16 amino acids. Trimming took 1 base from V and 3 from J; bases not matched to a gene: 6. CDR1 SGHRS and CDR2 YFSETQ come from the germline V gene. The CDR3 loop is CASSLYGGQDNQPQHF. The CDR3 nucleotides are TGCGCCAGCAGCTTGTACGGGGGACAGGACAATCAGCCCCAGCATTTT.

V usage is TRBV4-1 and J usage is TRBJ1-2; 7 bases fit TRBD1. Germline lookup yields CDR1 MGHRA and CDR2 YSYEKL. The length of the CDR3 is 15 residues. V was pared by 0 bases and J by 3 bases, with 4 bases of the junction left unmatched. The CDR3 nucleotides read TGCGCCAGCAGCCAAGATTTGCAGGGGGACTATGGCTACACCTTC. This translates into CASSQDLQGDYGYTF.

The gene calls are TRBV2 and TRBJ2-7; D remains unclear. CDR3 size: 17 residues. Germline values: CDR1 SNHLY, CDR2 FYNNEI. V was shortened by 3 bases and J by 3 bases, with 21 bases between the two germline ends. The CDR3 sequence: CASSEGFGLRGIYEQYF. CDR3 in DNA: TGTGCCAGCAGTGAGGGATTTGGGCTGCGAGGAATCTACGAGCAGTACTTC.

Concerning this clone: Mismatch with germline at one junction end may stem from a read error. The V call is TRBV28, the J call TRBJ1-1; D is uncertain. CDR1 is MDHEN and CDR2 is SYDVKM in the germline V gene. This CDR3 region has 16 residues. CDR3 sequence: CASSPRTFPGSGTVVF. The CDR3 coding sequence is TGTGCCAGCAGTCCCCGGACTTTTCCGGGCTCAGGAACGGTCGTTTTT.

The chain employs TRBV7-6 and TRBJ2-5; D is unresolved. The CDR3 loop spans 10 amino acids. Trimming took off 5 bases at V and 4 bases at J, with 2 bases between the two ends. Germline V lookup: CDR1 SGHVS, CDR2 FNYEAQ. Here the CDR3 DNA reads TGTGCCAGCAGCCCAGAGACCCAGTACTTC. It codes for CASSPETQYF.

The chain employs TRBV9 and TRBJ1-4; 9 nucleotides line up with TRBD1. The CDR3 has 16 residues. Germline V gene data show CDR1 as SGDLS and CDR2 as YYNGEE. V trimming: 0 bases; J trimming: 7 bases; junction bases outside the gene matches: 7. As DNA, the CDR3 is TGTGCCAGCAGCGTAGAGGACAGGGGATTCGTTGAAAAACTGTTTTTT. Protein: CASSVEDRGFVEKLFF.

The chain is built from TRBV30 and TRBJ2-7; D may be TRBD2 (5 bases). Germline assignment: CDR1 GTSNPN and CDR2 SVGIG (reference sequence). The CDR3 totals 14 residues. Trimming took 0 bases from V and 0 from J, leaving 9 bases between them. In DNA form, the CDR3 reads TGTGCCTGGAGTGTACGACGGGACTCCTACGAGCAGTACTTC. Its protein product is CAWSVRRDSYEQYF.

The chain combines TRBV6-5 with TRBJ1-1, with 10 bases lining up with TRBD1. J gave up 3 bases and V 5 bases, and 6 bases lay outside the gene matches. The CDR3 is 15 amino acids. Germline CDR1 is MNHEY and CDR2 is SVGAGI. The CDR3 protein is CASSTRQGADTEAFF. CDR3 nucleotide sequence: TGTGCCAGCAGTACCCGACAGGGGGCGGACACTGAAGCTTTCTTT.

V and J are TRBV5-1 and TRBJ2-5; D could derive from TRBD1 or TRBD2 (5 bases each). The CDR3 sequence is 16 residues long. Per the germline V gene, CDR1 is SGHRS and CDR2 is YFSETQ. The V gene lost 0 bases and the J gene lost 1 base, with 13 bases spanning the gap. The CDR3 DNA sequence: TGCGCCAGCAGCTTGGGGGGGTCCACCCCCCAAGAGACCCAGTACTTC. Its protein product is CASSLGGSTPQETQYF.

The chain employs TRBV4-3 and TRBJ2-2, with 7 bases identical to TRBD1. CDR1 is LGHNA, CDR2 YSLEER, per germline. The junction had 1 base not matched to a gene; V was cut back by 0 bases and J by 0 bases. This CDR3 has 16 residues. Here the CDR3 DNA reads TGCGCCAGCAGCCAAGACGACAGGGCGAACACCGGGGAGCTGTTTTTT. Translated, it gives CASSQDDRANTGELFF.

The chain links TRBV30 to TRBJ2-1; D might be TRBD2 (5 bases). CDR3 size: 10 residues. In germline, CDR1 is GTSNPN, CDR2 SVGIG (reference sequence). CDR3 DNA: TGTGCTTCGGGGATCCGTGAGCAGTTCTTC. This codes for CASGIREQFF.

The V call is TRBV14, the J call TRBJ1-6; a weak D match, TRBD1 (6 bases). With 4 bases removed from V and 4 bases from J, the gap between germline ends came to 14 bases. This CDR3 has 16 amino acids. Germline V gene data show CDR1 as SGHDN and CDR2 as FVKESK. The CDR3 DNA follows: TGTGCCAGCAGCCCCTACCAGGGGTCGTATAATTCACCCCTCCACTTT. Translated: CASSPYQGSYNSPLHF.

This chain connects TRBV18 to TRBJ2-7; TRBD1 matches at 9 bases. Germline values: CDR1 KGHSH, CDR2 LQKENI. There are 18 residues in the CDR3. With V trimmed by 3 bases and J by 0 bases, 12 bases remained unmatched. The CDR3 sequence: CASSPLIRGQGSSYEQYF. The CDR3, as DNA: TGTGCCAGCTCACCCCTTATTCGGGGACAGGGTTCCTCCTACGAGCAGTACTTC. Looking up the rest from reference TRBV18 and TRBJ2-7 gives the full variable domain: NAGVMQNPRHLVRRRGQEARLRCSPMKGHSHVYWYRQLPEEGLKFMVYLQKENIIDESGMPKERFSAEFPKEGPSILRIQQVVRGDSAAYFCASSPLIRGQGSSYEQYFGPGTRLTVT.

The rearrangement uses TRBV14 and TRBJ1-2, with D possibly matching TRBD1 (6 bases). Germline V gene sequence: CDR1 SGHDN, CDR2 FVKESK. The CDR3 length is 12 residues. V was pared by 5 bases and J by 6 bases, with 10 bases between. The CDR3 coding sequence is TGTGCCAGCAGCACAGGGTTGGATGGCTACACCTTC. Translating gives CASSTGLDGYTF.

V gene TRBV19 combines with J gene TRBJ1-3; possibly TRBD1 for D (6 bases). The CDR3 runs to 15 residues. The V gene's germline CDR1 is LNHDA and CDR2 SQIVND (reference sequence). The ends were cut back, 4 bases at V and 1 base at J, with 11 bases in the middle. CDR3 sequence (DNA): TGTGCCAGTAGTACGTGGACAGTGTCTGGAAACACCATATATTTT. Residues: CASSTWTVSGNTIYF.

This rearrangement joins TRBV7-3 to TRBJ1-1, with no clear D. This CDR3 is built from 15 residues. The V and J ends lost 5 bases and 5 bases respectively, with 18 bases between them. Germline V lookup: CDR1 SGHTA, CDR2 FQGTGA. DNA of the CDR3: TGTGCCAGCAGCCCGGCCGGAGGGAATAGGACTGAAGCTTTCTTT. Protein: CASSPAGGNRTEAFF.